These 29 T cell receptor beta chains were all obtained from the same sample, sequenced in a study of T-cell reconstitution after alpha-beta-depleted transplantation in children. Unique molecular identifiers tagged the TCRbeta library. A single record per CDR3 protein comes from TCRdb applying MiXCR to the PCR reads. The table has approximately 1,000,000 distinct CDR3 sequences, roughly 29% seen once. The starting material was PBMCs, mostly from graft donor cells, obtained 360 days after TCRalphabeta/CD19-depleted stem cell transplant. The source of these receptors is a boy younger than two who had a stem cell transplant for SCID, so the T cells may come from the graft donor.

This chain uses TRBV30 with TRBJ2-7; D not resolved. The CDR3 contains 16 residues. Germline CDR1 and CDR2: GTSNPN and SVGIG (reference sequence). V was clipped by 2 bases and J by 3 bases, with 20 bases between them. CDR3 sequence: CAWSSTPDASYYEQYF. The CDR3 coding sequence is TGTGCCTGGAGTTCGACCCCTGACGCCTCATACTACGAGCAGTACTTC.

The chain is built from TRBV20-1 and TRBJ1-3; TRBD1 matches 8 bases. From germline, CDR1 is DFQATT and CDR2 SNEGSKA (reference sequence). The CDR3 runs 15 residues. The V and J ends lost 3 bases and 1 base, in that order; junction bases with no gene match: 5. The CDR3 loop is CSARDRVGSGNTIYF. Here the CDR3 DNA reads TGCAGTGCTAGGGACAGGGTTGGGTCTGGAAACACCATATATTTT.

The V call is TRBV20-1, the J call TRBJ1-1; D ambiguous. The CDR3 spans 11 residues. Germline V gene data show CDR1 as DFQATT and CDR2 as SNEGSKA (reference sequence). Trimming shortened V by 3 bases and J by 5 bases, and 7 bases separated the two germline ends. CDR3 nucleotides: TGCAGTGCTAGTCCCGAGACTGAAGCTTTCTTT. This gives the protein CSASPETEAFF.

The table lists this clonotype with a few counts. V and J are TRBV28 and TRBJ2-7, with D tentatively TRBD1 (5 bases). This CDR3 spans 16 amino acids. Looked up from germline, CDR1 is MDHEN and CDR2 is SYDVKM. V was pared by 2 bases and J by 4 bases, with 18 bases between. This CDR3 reads CASSLLPRANRYEQYF. CDR3 DNA: TGTGCCAGCAGTTTACTCCCCAGGGCTAACCGTTACGAGCAGTACTTC.

The rearrangement joins TRBV27 to TRBJ2-5, with TRBD1 matching 7 bases. After removal of 3 bases from V and 2 bases from J, the junction contained 9 bases not matched to a gene. The CDR3 loop spans 16 amino acids. CDR1 is MNHEY, CDR2 SMNVEV, per germline (reference sequence). CDR3 in DNA: TGTGCCAGCAGTTTCCTAACCCCGACAGGGCAAGAGACCCAGTACTTC. This encodes CASSFLTPTGQETQYF.

The rearrangement joins TRBV4-2 to TRBJ1-1, with D maybe TRBD1 (5 bases). The CDR3 runs 14 residues. V lost 0 bases, J lost 2 bases, and 7 bases lay in between. The germline V gene encodes CDR1 LGHNA and CDR2 YNFKEQ. CDR3 region: CASSQDGDNTEAFF. CDR3 DNA: TGTGCCAGCAGCCAAGATGGGGACAACACTGAAGCTTTCTTT.

A single count supports this clonotype. The chain joins TRBV28 to TRBJ2-7, with 10 bases aligning to TRBD1. The CDR3 is 19 amino acids. V shed 6 bases and J 3 bases; nucleotides not matched to a gene: 20. CDR1 is MDHEN, CDR2 SYDVKM, per germline. The CDR3 bases are TGTGCCAGCAGCCTTAGTCATATTTCAACTCGGACAGGGGGCTACGAGCAGTACTTC. This encodes CASSLSHISTRTGGYEQYF.

A few counts support this clonotype. The J gene is TRBJ2-2, the V gene TRBV7-2; TRBD2 matches at 8 bases. The V segment lost 0 bases and the J segment 6 bases; nucleotides outside the gene matches: 9. Looked up from germline, CDR1 is SGHTA and CDR2 is FQGNSA. There are 17 residues in the CDR3. CDR3 loop: CASSLAGLGFPAGELFF. DNA of the CDR3: TGTGCCAGCAGCTTAGCGGGACTAGGGTTCCCTGCCGGGGAGCTGTTTTTT. The variable domain in full, completed from reference TRBV7-2 and TRBJ2-2, reads GAGVSQSPSNKVTEKGKDVELRCDPISGHTALYWYRQSLGQGLEFLIYFQGNSAPDKSGLPSDRFSAERTGGSVSTLTIQRTQQEDSAVYLCASSLAGLGFPAGELFFGEGSRLTVL.

This chain links TRBV25-1 with TRBJ2-1; D possibly matches TRBD1 or TRBD2 (6 bases each). Deletions cut 6 bases from V and 3 bases from J, with 12 bases between. CDR1 is MGHDK and CDR2 is SYGVNS in the germline V gene. CDR3 length equals 14 residues. This CDR3 is CASSEGGYYNEQFF. In DNA form, the CDR3 reads TGTGCCAGCAGCGAAGGGGGGTACTACAATGAGCAGTTCTTC.

The V call is TRBV12-3 or TRBV12-4, the J call TRBJ2-2; 7 positions agree with TRBD2. The trim removed 7 bases at V and 7 bases at J, leaving 6 bases unmatched. The CDR3 is 13 residues long. CDR3 nucleotide sequence: TGTGCCAGCACCCTGGGGAGGGTCGGGGAGCTGTTTTTT. This encodes CASTLGRVGELFF.

The chain uses TRBV5-1 and TRBJ2-3; TRBD1 might be the D (6 bases). This CDR3 spans 16 amino acids. V was trimmed by 3 bases and J by 5 bases, leaving 19 bases between them. CDR1 and CDR2 (germline): SGHRS, YFSETQ. CDR3 sequence reads: CASSSLLWTAVDTQYF. The CDR3 bases are TGCGCCAGCAGCTCGTTACTCTGGACAGCGGTAGATACGCAGTATTTT.

This clonotype occurred a few times. The rearrangement links TRBV5-1 to TRBJ2-5, with 7 bases aligning to TRBD2. Germline CDR1 reads SGHRS; CDR2 reads YFSETQ. The CDR3 consists of 13 residues. V dropped 5 bases and J dropped 6; count of bases not matched to a gene: 7. In DNA, the CDR3 is TGCGCCAGCAGGGGAGGGAAGCCCCAGACCCAGTACTTC. It encodes CASRGGKPQTQYF.

CDR3 nucleotides: TGTGCCAGCAGTGAATTTGCTGGCGGGGAGCTGTTTTTT. This sequence encodes CASSEFAGGELFF. This chain joins TRBV6-1 and TRBJ2-2, with unresolved D. Trimming removed 2 bases from V and 7 bases from J, with 8 bases in between. The CDR3 extends over 13 amino acids. CDR1 is MNHNS and CDR2 is SASEGT in the germline V gene.

In this sample, this clonotype turned up a few times. The chain employs TRBV5-1 and TRBJ2-1; D may be TRBD1 (6 bases). V was trimmed by 1 base and J by 7 bases, leaving 9 bases between them. Per the germline V gene, CDR1 is SGHRS and CDR2 is YFSETQ. There are 13 residues in the CDR3. CDR3 sequence: CASSLRGWNEQFF. The DNA of the CDR3 is TGCGCCAGCAGCTTGAGGGGGTGGAATGAGCAGTTCTTC.

This clonotype appeared a few times. The chain is built from TRBV10-3 and TRBJ1-3, with D unclear. Germline V gives CDR1 ENHRY, CDR2 SYGVKD. V lost 7 bases to trimming and J lost 2 bases, with 9 bases between them. This CDR3 comprises 13 residues. CDR3 bases: TGTGCCATCAAAGCCAGACCTGGAAACACCATATATTTT. Its protein product is CAIKARPGNTIYF.

This clonotype has only a few counts. The chain is built from TRBV20-1 and TRBJ2-7; 9 bases line up with TRBD1. The CDR3 length is 15 residues. The germline V gene encodes CDR1 DFQATT and CDR2 SNEGSKA (reference sequence). The junction had 5 bases not matched to a gene; V was cut back by 0 bases and J by 2 bases. This chain's CDR3 is CSARETGTGTYEQYF. CDR3 DNA sequence: TGCAGTGCTAGAGAAACAGGGACAGGGACCTACGAGCAGTACTTC.

This clonotype came up a few times. The chain joins TRBV12-3 or TRBV12-4 to TRBJ1-5; D ambiguous. V was cut by 2 bases and J by 7 bases, with 15 bases left in between. This CDR3 region has 15 residues. CDR3 loop: CASSLYTGLGQPQHF. CDR3 DNA sequence: TGTGCCAGCAGTTTATATACCGGCTTAGGGCAGCCCCAGCATTTT.

This clonotype was seen a handful of times. V gene TRBV29-1 combines with J gene TRBJ1-2, with D hard to call. CDR1 and CDR2 from the germline V gene are SQVTM and ANQGSEA. The CDR3 has 11 residues. V dropped 1 base and J dropped 7 bases, with 7 bases sitting between them. CDR3 coding DNA: TGCAGCGTTGAAGCCAATGCTGGCTACACCTTC. Translating gives CSVEANAGYTF.

This clonotype was detected only a few times. This rearrangement joins TRBV10-3 to TRBJ2-5; D is unclear. Between the trimmed V and J ends, which lost 4 bases and 5 bases, there was a span of 8 bases. CDR3 length: 12 residues. Per the germline V gene, CDR1 is ENHRY and CDR2 is SYGVKD. CDR3 region: CAISARGETQYF. CDR3 DNA: TGTGCCATCAGTGCCAGAGGCGAGACCCAGTACTTC.

CDR3 in amino acids: CASSLADREQFF. CDR3 sequence (DNA): TGCGCCAGCAGCTTGGCCGACAGGGAGCAGTTCTTC. The V call is TRBV5-1, the J call TRBJ2-1; D is perhaps TRBD1 (6 bases). The CDR3 consists of 12 residues. The V end was cut by 0 bases, the J end by 10 bases, with 8 bases between. Germline-derived CDR1 and CDR2 are SGHRS and YFSETQ.

This clonotype has a handful of counts. The chain links TRBV7-2 to TRBJ2-1; D perhaps matches TRBD1 (5 bases). Looked up from germline, CDR1 is SGHTA and CDR2 is FQGNSA. Trimming shortened V by 9 bases and J by 9 bases, and 12 bases separated the two germline ends. This CDR3 has 11 amino acids. The CDR3 region is CASAGFGEQFF. CDR3 bases: TGTGCCAGTGCAGGGTTTGGTGAGCAGTTCTTC.

This clonotype was counted at least ten times. This sequence joins TRBV4-2 and TRBJ2-6, with unresolved D. The V gene's germline CDR1 is LGHNA and CDR2 YNFKEQ. V was shortened by 0 bases and J by 0 bases, with 9 bases between the two germline ends. The CDR3 consists of 17 residues. In nucleotides, the CDR3 is TGTGCCAGCAGCCAAGAAGTATGGGGCTCTGGGGCCAACGTCCTGACTTTC. It codes for CASSQEVWGSGANVLTF.

This clonotype was recorded many times. The chain combines TRBV5-1 with TRBJ2-7; D perhaps matches TRBD2 (5 bases). The germline V gene encodes CDR1 SGHRS and CDR2 YFSETQ. The CDR3 totals 13 residues. Trimming took 0 bases from V and 5 from J, leaving 9 bases between them. CDR3 in amino acids: CASSLAPGNEQYF. The CDR3 coding sequence is TGCGCCAGCAGCTTGGCCCCCGGGAACGAGCAGTACTTC.

In its sample, this clonotype was seen a few times. The rearrangement links TRBV12-3 or TRBV12-4 to TRBJ1-1; 10 bases match TRBD1. CDR3 size: 13 residues. Trimming at V came to 8 bases and at J to 5 bases, leaving 5 bases not matched to a gene. Written as DNA, the CDR3 is TGTGCCAGCGGACAGGGGGTGTTAACTGAAGCTTTCTTT. This translates into CASGQGVLTEAFF.

This clonotype was seen only a few times. This sequence joins TRBV5-1 and TRBJ1-2; 7 nucleotides match TRBD1. Trimming cost V 0 bases and J 9 bases; bases outside gene matches: 5. The CDR3 spans 13 residues. From germline, CDR1 is SGHRS and CDR2 YFSETQ. The CDR3 coding sequence is TGCGCCAGCAGCTTGGAGCCGGGACAGCGCTACACCTTC. Protein: CASSLEPGQRYTF.

This clonotype was detected only a few times. The chain combines TRBV5-1 with TRBJ2-7; D unresolved. Germline V gene data show CDR1 as SGHRS and CDR2 as YFSETQ. This CDR3 region has 14 residues. Trimming shortened V by 0 bases and J by 7 bases, and 14 bases separated the two germline ends. The CDR3 bases are TGCGCCAGCAGCTTGGAGTTCAGGTCCAGAGAGCAGTACTTC. Translation gives CASSLEFRSREQYF.

This chain uses TRBV5-1 with TRBJ2-7; TRBD1 matches at 7 bases. Trimming cost V 2 bases and J 2 bases; bases outside gene matches: 10. The CDR3 is 16 amino acids. Germline-derived CDR1 and CDR2 are SGHRS and YFSETQ. The CDR3 spells CASSFRPGRGTYEQYF. The CDR3 DNA is TGCGCCAGCAGCTTCCGTCCGGGCAGGGGGACCTACGAGCAGTACTTC.

The chain has TRBV7-6 and TRBJ1-2; D possibly corresponds to TRBD1 (5 bases). Per the germline V gene, CDR1 is SGHVS and CDR2 is FNYEAQ. The V gene lost 2 bases and the J gene lost 0 bases, with 16 bases spanning the gap. The CDR3 is 17 amino acids. The CDR3 here is CASSLLGAAPANYGYTF. CDR3 nucleotide sequence: TGTGCCAGCAGCTTATTAGGGGCAGCGCCAGCTAACTATGGCTACACCTTC.

In this sample, this clonotype turned up a few times. The chain has TRBV9 and TRBJ1-1, with TRBD1 as a possible D gene (6 bases). The CDR3 covers 13 residues. Germline CDR1 SGDLS, CDR2 YYNGEE. With 2 bases removed from V and 4 bases from J, the gap between germline ends came to 9 bases. The DNA of the CDR3 is TGTGCCAGCAGCGTCCCAGGGGCCACTGAAGCTTTCTTT. Its protein is CASSVPGATEAFF.